The present T cell receptor (beta chain) was sequenced within a study of cytomegalovirus exposure and HLA in healthy donors. Study details: Unique TCRs numbering roughly 85 million, obtained from HLA-typed donors, made up an early data release. Overall study results and limits: The classifier reportedly diagnosed cytomegalovirus status with high specificity and sensitivity. Accurate prediction of most subjects' HLA-A and HLA-B alleles from TCR beta sequences was reported. There were three CMV-associated chains whose specificity for CMV antigens was confirmed in vitro.

Primers included in the PCR were 60 Vbeta and 13 Jbeta primers. Only in-frame clones appear in the TCRdb table, and some are missing; sequencing was by immunoSEQ multiplex PCR. The sample consists of some 150,000 clones, 70% to 90% of them appearing once. As concerns this clone: Its antigen is unknown.

The germline V gene has CDR1 SGHDT and CDR2 YYEEEE. The length of the CDR3 is 16 residues. V lost 0 bases and J lost 7; bases outside the gene matches: 6. This chain uses TRBV5-6 with TRBJ2-1; TRBD2 matches 11 bases. The receptor was isolated from a middle-aged man in good health and CMV-seronegative. Sequencing was done on a sample of PBMCs. The CDR3 sequence is CASSLAPGLAVNEQFF. CDR3 sequence (DNA): TGTGCCAGCAGCTTGGCCCCGGGACTAGCGGTGAATGAGCAGTTCTTC.